A selection of T cell receptor beta chains follows, all from one sample in a study of blood T cell repertoires in COVID-19. Only in-frame clones appear in the TCRdb table, and some are missing; sequencing was by immunoSEQ multiplex PCR. The sample consists of around 270,000 clones, about 89% of them appearing once. The material sequenced was peripheral blood. The receptors were sampled from a man aged 25 to 40 with acute or convalescent COVID-19. Each CDR3 is given without its conserved first and last residue. The order of the fields is D gene, J gene, V gene, CDR3 protein. The D gene is left open where the match is weak.

d_gene: .
j_gene: TRBJ1-6
v_gene: TRBV6-1
CDR3aa: ASSEVQGRGSPLH

d_gene: .
j_gene: TRBJ2-7
v_gene: TRBV4-1
CDR3aa: ASSHGTSSYEQY

d_gene: TRBD2
j_gene: TRBJ2-5
v_gene: TRBV3-1/TRBV3-2
CDR3aa: ASSQLAGKTGETQY

d_gene: TRBD2
j_gene: TRBJ2-7
v_gene: TRBV5-1
CDR3aa: ASSLDPGAGGEQY

d_gene: TRBD2
j_gene: TRBJ2-1
v_gene: TRBV20-1
CDR3aa: SASGPSAGGSSYNEQF

d_gene: .
j_gene: TRBJ1-3
v_gene: TRBV10-3
CDR3aa: AISELERSSGNTIY

d_gene: .
j_gene: TRBJ2-5
v_gene: TRBV28
CDR3aa: ASSSKAGTPQETQY

d_gene: .
j_gene: TRBJ2-1
v_gene: TRBV27
CDR3aa: ASRTGGRPTEQF

d_gene: .
j_gene: TRBJ1-2
v_gene: TRBV19
CDR3aa: ASSPQGLLYGYT

d_gene: TRBD1
j_gene: TRBJ2-1
v_gene: TRBV9
CDR3aa: ASSVAGTEYNEQF

d_gene: .
j_gene: TRBJ2-1
v_gene: TRBV6-5
CDR3aa: ATNRRGSYNEQF

d_gene: .
j_gene: TRBJ2-6
v_gene: TRBV30
CDR3aa: AWSRGSGANVLT